The 28 T cell receptor beta chains reported below all come from one sample, sequenced in a study of technical replicates of blood from a handful of donors. Some clones are missing from TCRdb's copy, which holds only in-frame ones; the method was immunoSEQ multiplex PCR. The sample lists approximately 53,000 clones, approximately 94% occurring once. The source material was T cells isolated from PBMCs. These receptors were taken from a human donor in good health.

The chain is built from TRBV5-1 and TRBJ1-5, with 10 bases aligning to TRBD1. CDR1 and CDR2 (germline): SGHRS, YFSETQ. The CDR3 consists of 15 residues. Trimming at V came to 5 bases and at J to 2 bases, leaving 4 bases not matched to a gene. CDR3 sequence (DNA): TGCGCCAGCAGTTCTGGACAGGGGGGCAATCAGCCCCAGCATTTT. It yields the protein CASSSGQGGNQPQHF.

V usage is TRBV5-6 and J usage is TRBJ2-7, with unresolved D. V lost 0 bases and J 6 bases, leaving 13 bases between the germline ends. The CDR3 sequence is 14 residues long. Germline values: CDR1 SGHDT, CDR2 YYEEEE. The CDR3 sequence: CASSLGPGDPEQYF. CDR3 sequence (DNA): TGTGCCAGCAGCTTGGGGCCGGGTGATCCCGAGCAGTACTTC. Together with reference TRBV5-6 and TRBJ2-7, the CDR3 gives the full variable domain: DAGVTQSPTHLIKTRGQQVTLRCSPKSGHDTVSWYQQALGQGPQFIFQYYEEEERQRGNFPDRFSGHQFPNYSSELNVNALLLGDSALYLCASSLGPGDPEQYFGPGTRLTVT.

CDR3 nucleotide sequence: TGTGCCAGCAGTTTATCGGGGACAGTCCAGCAGTTCTTC. Its translation is CASSLSGTVQQFF. The chain uses TRBV27 and TRBJ2-1; the match to TRBD1 covers 7 bases. V lost 0 bases to trimming and J lost 11 bases; unmatched junction nucleotides: 4. This CDR3 has 13 residues. Germline V gene sequence: CDR1 MNHEY, CDR2 SMNVEV (reference sequence).

The V gene is TRBV6-5, the J gene TRBJ2-2, with 7 nucleotides matching TRBD2. Germline-derived CDR1 and CDR2 are MNHEY and SVGAGI. CDR3 size: 15 residues. Trimming removed 4 bases from V and 6 bases from J; junction bases left unmatched: 8. The DNA for the CDR3 is TGTGCCAGCAGTTTAGCGGGCCTTGATCCCGGGGAGCTGTTTTTT. It encodes CASSLAGLDPGELFF.

The chain recombines TRBV6-1 with TRBJ2-7; no definite D call. Trimming removed 5 bases from V and 5 bases from J, with 10 bases in between. The germline V gene encodes CDR1 MNHNS and CDR2 SASEGT. This CDR3 is 12 amino acids long. The CDR3 DNA reads TGTGCCAGCAGTCCCAGGTTCCACGAGCAGTACTTC. Translating it yields CASSPRFHEQYF.

The chain recombines TRBV18 with TRBJ2-1; tentative D call: TRBD1 (6 bases). Germline assignment: CDR1 KGHSH and CDR2 LQKENI. V lost 0 bases and J 3 bases, leaving 9 bases between the germline ends. The CDR3 contains 15 residues. CDR3 nucleotides: TGTGCCAGCTCACCACCGACAGGTAACTACAATGAGCAGTTCTTC. This sequence encodes CASSPPTGNYNEQFF. Full variable domain (outside the CDR3, taken from reference TRBV18 and TRBJ2-1): NAGVMQNPRHLVRRRGQEARLRCSPMKGHSHVYWYRQLPEEGLKFMVYLQKENIIDESGMPKERFSAEFPKEGPSILRIQQVVRGDSAAYFCASSPPTGNYNEQFFGPGTRLTVL.

The V and J genes are TRBV11-3 and TRBJ2-1, with TRBD2 matching 8 bases. Germline CDR1 and CDR2: SGHNT and YENEEA. The V gene end was trimmed by 5 bases and the J gene end by 0 bases; junction bases not matched to a gene: 3. The CDR3 is 15 amino acids. This CDR3 reads CASSTSGSSYNEQFF. CDR3 DNA sequence: TGTGCCAGCAGCACTAGCGGCAGCTCCTACAATGAGCAGTTCTTC. The entire variable domain, with the rest obtained from reference TRBV11-3 and TRBJ2-1, is as follows: EAGVVQSPRYKIIEKKQPVAFWCNPISGHNTLYWYLQNLGQGPELLIRYENEEAVDDSQLPKDRFSAERLKGVDSTLKIQPAELGDSAVYLCASSTSGSSYNEQFFGPGTRLTVL.

The chain has TRBV6-6 and TRBJ1-5; 9 bases are shared with TRBD1. Germline loops: CDR1 MNHNY, CDR2 SVGAGI (reference sequence). The V and J ends lost 0 bases and 2 bases, in that order; junction bases with no gene match: 2. The CDR3 has 16 amino acids. The chain's CDR3 is CASSYSRDRGNQPQHF. Written as DNA, the CDR3 is TGTGCCAGCAGTTACTCCCGGGACAGGGGCAATCAGCCCCAGCATTTT.

This sequence joins TRBV13 and TRBJ1-1; 9 nucleotides agree with TRBD1. Germline values: CDR1 PRHDT, CDR2 FYEKMQ (reference sequence). The CDR3 covers 17 residues. J was trimmed by 1 base and V by 2 bases; bases with no gene match: 8. CDR3 loop: CASSLPRQGGTNTEAFF. As DNA, the CDR3 is TGTGCCAGCAGCTTACCCCGACAGGGGGGTACGAACACTGAAGCTTTCTTT. The entire variable domain, with the rest obtained from reference TRBV13 and TRBJ1-1, is as follows: AAGVIQSPRHLIKEKRETATLKCYPIPRHDTVYWYQQGPGQDPQFLISFYEKMQSDKGSIPDRFSAQQFSDYHSELNMSSLELGDSALYFCASSLPRQGGTNTEAFFGQGTRLTVV.

The chain combines TRBV28 with TRBJ1-2; 8 positions agree with TRBD1. Losses at the gene ends were 6 bases for V and 5 bases for J; bases not matched to a gene: 8. The CDR3 is made up of 14 amino acids. The germline gives CDR1 MDHEN, CDR2 SYDVKM. The CDR3 sequence is CASSHLTGEYGYTF. The CDR3 DNA sequence: TGTGCCAGCAGCCACTTGACAGGGGAATATGGCTACACCTTC.

The J gene is TRBJ2-7, the V gene TRBV5-4, with TRBD2 matching over 11 bases. Looked up from germline, CDR1 is SGHNT and CDR2 is YYREEE (reference sequence). Trimming at V came to 7 bases and at J to 2 bases, leaving 5 bases not matched to a gene. This CDR3 comprises 14 residues. DNA for the CDR3: TGTGCCAGCGGATTTAGCGGGAGGGCCTACGAGCAGTACTTC. Translated: CASGFSGRAYEQYF.

This clone appeared a single time. V and J are TRBV20-1 and TRBJ1-1; tentatively, D is TRBD1 (6 bases). The CDR3 spans 10 residues. Germline loops: CDR1 DFQATT, CDR2 SNEGSKA (reference sequence). The CDR3 reads CSAFTGKAFF. As DNA, the CDR3 is TGCAGCGCCTTTACAGGGAAAGCTTTCTTT.

The chain uses TRBV7-9 and TRBJ2-3; D is unresolved. V was shortened by 6 bases and J by 3 bases, with 4 bases between the two germline ends. This CDR3 has 11 amino acids. In germline, CDR1 is SEHNR, CDR2 FQNEAQ (reference sequence). In nucleotides, the CDR3 is TGTGCCAGCAGTCCAACAGATACGCAGTATTTT. Translation gives CASSPTDTQYF.

This clone was found once. The gene calls are TRBV6-1 and TRBJ2-2; TRBD2 matches 7 bases. Trimming took 3 bases from V and 2 from J; bases not matched to a gene: 6. The CDR3 runs to 16 residues. Germline CDR1 and CDR2: MNHNS and SASEGT. The chain's CDR3 is CASSERAGANTGELFF. CDR3 nucleotides: TGTGCCAGCAGTGAGAGGGCGGGAGCTAACACCGGGGAGCTGTTTTTT.

This chain uses TRBV29-1 with TRBJ2-6; 7 bases match TRBD1. V lost 3 bases, J lost 1 base, and 6 bases stayed unmatched. This CDR3 spans 16 amino acids. Looked up from germline, CDR1 is SQVTM and CDR2 is ANQGSEA. The CDR3 DNA sequence: TGCAGCGTTGAGGACAGGATCCTTTCTGGGGCCAACGTCCTGACTTTC. Residues: CSVEDRILSGANVLTF.

The chain carries TRBV5-4 and TRBJ1-1, with D possibly being TRBD1 (5 bases). The CDR3 runs 14 residues. The V end was cut by 1 base, the J end by 5 bases, with 12 bases between. Germline V lookup: CDR1 SGHNT, CDR2 YYREEE (reference sequence). The CDR3 region is CASSLYRGGTEAFF. The CDR3 DNA reads as TGTGCCAGCAGCTTGTATAGGGGAGGAACTGAAGCTTTCTTT.

This chain uses TRBV28 with TRBJ1-5; 7 nucleotides align to TRBD1. The ends lost 6 bases at V and 4 bases at J; junction bases unmatched: 9. In germline, CDR1 is MDHEN, CDR2 SYDVKM. This CDR3 is 15 amino acids long. The CDR3 DNA reads as TGTGCCAGCAGCCCGACAGGGTACGGGAATCAGCCCCAGCATTTT. It specifies CASSPTGYGNQPQHF.

The chain has TRBV4-3 and TRBJ2-7, with a tentative D call TRBD2 (5 bases). V lost 0 bases to trimming and J lost 4 bases, with 13 bases between them. The CDR3 runs to 15 residues. CDR1 is LGHNA and CDR2 is YSLEER in the germline V gene. The CDR3: CASSQDRGWLYEQYF. In DNA, the CDR3 is TGCGCCAGCAGCCAAGATAGAGGGTGGCTGTACGAGCAGTACTTC.

The V gene is TRBV27, the J gene TRBJ2-7; 7 positions match TRBD1. The trim removed 5 bases at V and 0 bases at J, leaving 10 bases unmatched. Germline V CDR1 and CDR2: MNHEY, SMNVEV (reference sequence). The CDR3 contains 16 residues. The CDR3 bases are TGTGCCAGCAGTCAACCCACAGGGGCGGTCTCCTACGAGCAGTACTTC. Amino acid sequence: CASSQPTGAVSYEQYF.

The rearrangement uses TRBV6-5 and TRBJ2-1; 10 positions match TRBD2. Looked up from germline, CDR1 is MNHEY and CDR2 is SVGAGI. There are 14 residues in the CDR3. V shed 8 bases, J shed 4 bases, and the junction held 5 bases outside the gene matches. CDR3 in DNA: TGTGCCAGCCGAGCGGGAGGGATGTACAATGAGCAGTTCTTC. It specifies CASRAGGMYNEQFF.

The V and J genes are TRBV4-1 and TRBJ2-1; 9 nucleotides agree with TRBD2. Germline V gives CDR1 MGHRA, CDR2 YSYEKL. This CDR3 is built from 16 residues. Unmatched junction bases numbered 9, after V lost 6 bases and J lost 3 bases. Here the CDR3 reads CASRDPLAGSYNEQFF. The CDR3 bases are TGCGCCAGCAGGGACCCTCTAGCGGGAAGCTACAATGAGCAGTTCTTC.

V is TRBV6-5 and J is TRBJ1-2; D is perhaps TRBD1 (5 bases). Germline V lookup: CDR1 MNHEY, CDR2 SVGAGI. The CDR3 loop spans 16 amino acids. The V end was cut by 3 bases, the J end by 8 bases, with 22 bases between. The CDR3 loop reads CASSYGINRNSNGYTF. The CDR3, as DNA: TGTGCCAGCAGTTATGGGATCAACAGGAACTCTAACGGCTACACCTTC.

The V call is TRBV20-1, the J call TRBJ2-2; D is undetermined. There are 11 residues in the CDR3. Between the trimmed V and J ends, which lost 3 bases and 10 bases, there was a span of 9 bases. Germline values: CDR1 DFQATT, CDR2 SNEGSKA (reference sequence). This chain's CDR3 is CSARIYPELFF. The CDR3 DNA reads as TGCAGTGCTAGGATCTATCCGGAGCTGTTTTTT.

The chain combines TRBV10-3 with TRBJ2-5; 10 bases agree with TRBD1. Germline values: CDR1 ENHRY, CDR2 SYGVKD. This CDR3 region has 14 residues. The V segment lost 6 bases and the J segment 3 bases; nucleotides outside the gene matches: 4. CDR3 residues: CAISWGQGKETQYF. CDR3 nucleotides: TGTGCCATCAGCTGGGGACAGGGGAAAGAGACCCAGTACTTC.

V usage is TRBV14 and J usage is TRBJ2-3; 9 bases are shared with TRBD1. V was clipped by 6 bases and J by 2 bases; unmatched bases: 6. Germline V gene lookup returns CDR1 SGHDN and CDR2 FVKESK. The CDR3 consists of 15 residues. The CDR3 loop is CASRQTGGLTDTQYF. As DNA, the CDR3 is TGTGCCAGCAGACAAACAGGGGGCCTCACAGATACGCAGTATTTT.

The gene calls are TRBV6-6 and TRBJ2-7, with TRBD1 identical over 8 bases. This CDR3 region has 13 residues. The V segment lost 8 bases and the J segment 5 bases; nucleotides outside the gene matches: 8. Germline V gene sequence: CDR1 MNHNY, CDR2 SVGAGI (reference sequence). The CDR3 coding sequence is TGTGCCAGCGGAGTGACAGGGGCCCACGAGCAGTACTTC. Amino acid sequence: CASGVTGAHEQYF.

The chain couples TRBV4-2 to TRBJ2-3; TRBD2 matches at 9 bases. This CDR3 region has 16 residues. Trimming took 1 base from V and 5 from J; bases not matched to a gene: 7. Germline V CDR1 and CDR2: LGHNA, YNFKEQ. The CDR3 region has the DNA TGTGCCAGCAGCCAAGCAGCGGGAGGCCATATAGATACGCAGTATTTT. This codes for CASSQAAGGHIDTQYF.

The chain is built from TRBV7-9 and TRBJ2-1; 7 bases map to TRBD1. CDR1 and CDR2 (germline): SEHNR, FQNEAQ (reference sequence). J lost 8 bases, V lost 11 bases, and 3 bases had no gene match. There are 10 residues in the CDR3. CDR3 protein: CAWQGDEQFF. The CDR3 nucleotides read TGTGCCTGGCAGGGGGATGAGCAGTTCTTC.